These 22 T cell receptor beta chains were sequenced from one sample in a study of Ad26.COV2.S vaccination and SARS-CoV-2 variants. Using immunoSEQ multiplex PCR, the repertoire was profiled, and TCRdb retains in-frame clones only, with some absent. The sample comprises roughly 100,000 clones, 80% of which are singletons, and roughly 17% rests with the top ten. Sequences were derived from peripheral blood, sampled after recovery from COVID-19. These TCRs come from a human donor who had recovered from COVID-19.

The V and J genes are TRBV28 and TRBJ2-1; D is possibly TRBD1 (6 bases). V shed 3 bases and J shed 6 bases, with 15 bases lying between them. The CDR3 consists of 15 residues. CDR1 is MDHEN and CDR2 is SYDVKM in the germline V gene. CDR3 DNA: TGTGCCAGCAGTTTGGCCAGGGGCCACGCCAATGAGCAGTTCTTC. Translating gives CASSLARGHANEQFF.

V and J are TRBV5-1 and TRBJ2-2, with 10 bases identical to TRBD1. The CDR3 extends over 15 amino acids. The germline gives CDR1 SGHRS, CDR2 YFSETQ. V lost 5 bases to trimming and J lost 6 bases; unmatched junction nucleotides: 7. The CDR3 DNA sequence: TGCGCCAGCAGGCCAACCGGGACAGGGGCCGGGGAGCTGTTTTTT. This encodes CASRPTGTGAGELFF.

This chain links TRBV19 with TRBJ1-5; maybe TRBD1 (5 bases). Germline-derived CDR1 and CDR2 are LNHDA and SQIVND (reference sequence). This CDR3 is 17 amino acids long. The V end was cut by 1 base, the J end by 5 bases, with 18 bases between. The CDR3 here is CASSIVGAPDNYQPQHF. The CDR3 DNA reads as TGTGCCAGTAGTATAGTAGGGGCGCCGGACAATTATCAGCCCCAGCATTTT.

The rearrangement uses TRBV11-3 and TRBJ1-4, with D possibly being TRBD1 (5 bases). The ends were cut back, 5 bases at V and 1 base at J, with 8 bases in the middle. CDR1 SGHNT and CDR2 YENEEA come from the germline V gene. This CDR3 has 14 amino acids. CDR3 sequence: CASSRGGTNEKLFF. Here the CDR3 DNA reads TGTGCCAGCAGCCGGGGCGGAACTAATGAAAAACTGTTTTTT.

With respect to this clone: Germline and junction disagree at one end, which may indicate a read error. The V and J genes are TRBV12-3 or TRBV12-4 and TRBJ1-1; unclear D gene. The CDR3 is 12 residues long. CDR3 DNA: TGTGCCACCAGTAGACCCACAGCTGAAGCTTTCTTT. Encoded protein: CATSRPTAEAFF.

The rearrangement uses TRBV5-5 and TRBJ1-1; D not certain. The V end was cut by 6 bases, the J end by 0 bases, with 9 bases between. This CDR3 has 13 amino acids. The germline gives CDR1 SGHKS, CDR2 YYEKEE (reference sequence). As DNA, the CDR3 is TGTGCCAGCATGGTGGTGGTGAACACTGAAGCTTTCTTT. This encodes CASMVVVNTEAFF.

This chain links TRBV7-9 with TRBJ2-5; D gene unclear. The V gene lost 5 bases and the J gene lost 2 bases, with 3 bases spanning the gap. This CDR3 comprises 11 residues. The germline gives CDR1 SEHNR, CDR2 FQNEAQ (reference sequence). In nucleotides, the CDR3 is TGTGCCAGCAGCCCTCAAGAGACCCAGTACTTC. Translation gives CASSPQETQYF.

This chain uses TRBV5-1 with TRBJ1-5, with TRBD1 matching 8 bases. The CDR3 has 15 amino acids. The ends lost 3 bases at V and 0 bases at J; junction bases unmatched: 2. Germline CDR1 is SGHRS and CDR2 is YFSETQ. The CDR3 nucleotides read TGCGCCAGCAGCTCCGGGACAGGTAGCAATCAGCCCCAGCATTTT. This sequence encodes CASSSGTGSNQPQHF.

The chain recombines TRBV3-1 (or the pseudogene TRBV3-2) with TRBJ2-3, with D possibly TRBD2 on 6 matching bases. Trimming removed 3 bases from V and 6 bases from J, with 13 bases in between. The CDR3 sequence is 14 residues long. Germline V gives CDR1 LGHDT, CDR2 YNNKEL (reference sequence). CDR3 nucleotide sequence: TGTGCCAGCAGCCAGAGGCGGGGATGGGATACGCAGTATTTT. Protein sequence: CASSQRRGWDTQYF.

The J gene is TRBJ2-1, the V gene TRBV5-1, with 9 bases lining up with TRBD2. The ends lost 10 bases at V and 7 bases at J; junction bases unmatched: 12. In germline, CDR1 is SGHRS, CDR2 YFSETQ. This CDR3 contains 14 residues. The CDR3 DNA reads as TGCGCCTCCAAGGGCGGGGGGGCGGTTAATGAGCAGTTCTTC. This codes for CASKGGGAVNEQFF.

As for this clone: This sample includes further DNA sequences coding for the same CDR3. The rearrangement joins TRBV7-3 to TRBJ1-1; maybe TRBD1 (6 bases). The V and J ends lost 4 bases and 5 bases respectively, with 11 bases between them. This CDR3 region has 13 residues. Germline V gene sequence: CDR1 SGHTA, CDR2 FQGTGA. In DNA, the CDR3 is TGTGCCAGCAGCTCCCGCCAGGGGACTGAAGCTTTCTTT. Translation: CASSSRQGTEAFF.

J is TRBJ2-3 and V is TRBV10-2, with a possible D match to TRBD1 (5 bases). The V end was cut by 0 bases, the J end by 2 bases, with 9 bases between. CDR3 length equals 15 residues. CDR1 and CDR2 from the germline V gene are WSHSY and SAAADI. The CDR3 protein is CASSESWGLTDTQYF. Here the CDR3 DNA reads TGCGCCAGCAGTGAGTCTTGGGGCCTCACAGATACGCAGTATTTT.

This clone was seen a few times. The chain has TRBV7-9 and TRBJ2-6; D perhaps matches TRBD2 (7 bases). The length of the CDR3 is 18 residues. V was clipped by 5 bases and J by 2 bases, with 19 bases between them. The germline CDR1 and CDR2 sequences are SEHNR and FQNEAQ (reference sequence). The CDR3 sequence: CASSPLGGGAAGANVLTF. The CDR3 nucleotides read TGTGCCAGCAGCCCGTTAGGAGGGGGGGCAGCTGGGGCCAACGTCCTGACTTTC.

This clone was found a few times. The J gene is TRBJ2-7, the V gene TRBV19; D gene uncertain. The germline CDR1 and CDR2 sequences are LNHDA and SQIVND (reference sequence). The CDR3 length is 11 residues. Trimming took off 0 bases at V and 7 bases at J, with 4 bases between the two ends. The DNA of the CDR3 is TGTGCCAGTAGTATAGAGGGGGAGCAGTACTTC. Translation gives CASSIEGEQYF.

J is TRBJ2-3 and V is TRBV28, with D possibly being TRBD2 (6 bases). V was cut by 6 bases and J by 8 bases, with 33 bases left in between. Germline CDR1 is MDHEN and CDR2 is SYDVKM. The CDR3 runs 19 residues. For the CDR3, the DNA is TGTGCCAGCAGCCAAGATCTCGGAGGGCGGGCCGGGATAGATTCTACGCAGTATTTT. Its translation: CASSQDLGGRAGIDSTQYF. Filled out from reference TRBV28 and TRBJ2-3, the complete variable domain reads DVKVTQSSRYLVKRTGEKVFLECVQDMDHENMFWYRQDPGLGLRLIYFSYDVKMKEKGDIPEGYSVSREKKERFSLILESASTNQTSMYLCASSQDLGGRAGIDSTQYFGPGTRLTVL.

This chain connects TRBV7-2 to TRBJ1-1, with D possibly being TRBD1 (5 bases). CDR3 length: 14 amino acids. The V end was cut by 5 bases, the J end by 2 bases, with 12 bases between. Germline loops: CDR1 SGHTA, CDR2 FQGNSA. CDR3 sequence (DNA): TGTGCCAGCAGCAGAGGACACTCCAACACTGAAGCTTTCTTT. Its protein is CASSRGHSNTEAFF.

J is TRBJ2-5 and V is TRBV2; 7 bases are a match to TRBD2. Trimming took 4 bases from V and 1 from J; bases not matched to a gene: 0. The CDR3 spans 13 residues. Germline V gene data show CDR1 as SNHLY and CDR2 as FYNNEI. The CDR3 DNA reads TGTGCCAGCAGTGGGGGGGGCCAAGAGACCCAGTACTTC. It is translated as CASSGGGQETQYF.

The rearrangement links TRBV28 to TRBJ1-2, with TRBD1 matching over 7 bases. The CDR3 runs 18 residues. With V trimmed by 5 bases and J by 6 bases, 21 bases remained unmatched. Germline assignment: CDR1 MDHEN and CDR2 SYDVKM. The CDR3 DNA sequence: TGTGCCAGCAGTGGCGCGTTCCCTATAGATGGCAGGGGGAATGGCTACACCTTC. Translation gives CASSGAFPIDGRGNGYTF.

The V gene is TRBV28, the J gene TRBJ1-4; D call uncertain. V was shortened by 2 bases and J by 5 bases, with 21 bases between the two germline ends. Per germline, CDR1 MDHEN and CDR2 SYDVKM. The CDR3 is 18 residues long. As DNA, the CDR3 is TGTGCCAGCAGTTTAAAAACCTCGCAACGTGGTCCCAATGAAAAACTGTTTTTT. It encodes CASSLKTSQRGPNEKLFF. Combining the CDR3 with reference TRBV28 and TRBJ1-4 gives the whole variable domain DVKVTQSSRYLVKRTGEKVFLECVQDMDHENMFWYRQDPGLGLRLIYFSYDVKMKEKGDIPEGYSVSREKKERFSLILESASTNQTSMYLCASSLKTSQRGPNEKLFFGSGTQLSVL.

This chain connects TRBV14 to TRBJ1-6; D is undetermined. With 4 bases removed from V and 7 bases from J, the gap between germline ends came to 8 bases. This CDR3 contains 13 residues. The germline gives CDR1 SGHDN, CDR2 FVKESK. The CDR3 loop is CASSPLVNSPLHF. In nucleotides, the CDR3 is TGTGCCAGCAGCCCCTTGGTAAATTCACCCCTCCACTTT. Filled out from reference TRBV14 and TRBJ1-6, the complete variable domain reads EAGVTQFPSHSVIEKGQTVTLRCDPISGHDNLYWYRRVMGKEIKFLLHFVKESKQDESGMPNNRFLAERTGGTYSTLKVQPAELEDSGVYFCASSPLVNSPLHFGNGTRLTVT.

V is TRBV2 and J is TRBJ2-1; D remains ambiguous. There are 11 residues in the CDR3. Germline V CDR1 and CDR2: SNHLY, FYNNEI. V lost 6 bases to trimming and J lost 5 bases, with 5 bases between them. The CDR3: CASRLNNEQFF. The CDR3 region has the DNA TGTGCCAGCAGGTTAAACAATGAGCAGTTCTTC.

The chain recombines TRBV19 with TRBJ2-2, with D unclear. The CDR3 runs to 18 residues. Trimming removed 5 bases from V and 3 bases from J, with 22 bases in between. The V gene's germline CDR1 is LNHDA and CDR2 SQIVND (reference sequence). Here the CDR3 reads CASSEQSLLGRDTGELFF. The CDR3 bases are TGTGCCAGTAGTGAACAATCCCTTTTGGGTCGGGACACCGGGGAGCTGTTTTTT.